The present TCR beta chain was sequenced within a study of identical twins. Study-wide results and caveats: In cord blood, abundant beta clonotypes had fewer insertions; memory showed no trend. These conclusions were based on statistical analysis (cross-sectional, not following the same donors).

Germline CDR1 SNHLY, CDR2 FYNNEI. This CDR3 spans 18 amino acids. V lost 2 bases, J lost 2 bases, and 13 bases stayed unmatched. TCRdb independently ran MiXCR on the 5' RACE reads; one entry per CDR3 protein. Among about 690,000 distinct CDR3 sequences listed, around 6% were seen once. In this sample, this clonotype turned up a few times. What it binds is not known. This receptor was taken from a man aged 18 to 30 in good health. What was sequenced was naive T cells sorted from blood. The gene calls are TRBV2 and TRBJ2-3; 7 bases are a match to TRBD2. CDR3 sequence: CASSESAGATSPTDTQYF. CDR3 bases: TGTGCCAGCAGTGAATCGGCGGGAGCCACCTCCCCCACAGATACGCAGTATTTT.